This T cell receptor beta chain appears in the sequencing data of a study of vaccination effects on CD4 cells after COVID-19. From germline, CDR1 is SGHTA and CDR2 FQGNSA. V was pared by 5 bases and J by 0 bases, with 14 bases between. The CDR3 has 16 amino acids. With respect to this clone: Its matching antigen is unknown.

Before sequencing took place, the ViraFEST assay used viral peptide pools to expand antigen-specific CD4+ T cells. At the end of more than 8 days of culture, CD4+ T cells were isolated. Having tested negative for nucleocapsid antibodies, the vaccine recipients showed no prior SARS-CoV-2 infection. IL-2 at 10 IU/ml and peptides at 9.5 to 10 ug/ml were added to cultured PBMC, around 1.9 million per well. Half the medium was swapped for IL-2 medium on days 3 and 7. The study, taken as a whole, reports: Sampling in the study covered few convalescent patients and included no early post-infection timepoints.

Measured with immunoSEQ multiplex PCR; TCRdb has only the in-frame clones, and not every one. The data contain approximately 76,000 clones, more than 60% of them singletons. This TCR was recovered from a human donor who received a COVID-19 vaccine. Sequenced here: CD4+ T cells from PBMCs cultured with SARS-CoV-2 spike peptides, sampled before COVID-19 vaccination. The gene calls are TRBV7-2 and TRBJ1-3; D is ambiguous. CDR3 sequence (DNA): TGTGCCAGCAGCACTAAAGTCACGCCCTCTGGAAACACCATATATTTT. The encoded protein is CASSTKVTPSGNTIYF.